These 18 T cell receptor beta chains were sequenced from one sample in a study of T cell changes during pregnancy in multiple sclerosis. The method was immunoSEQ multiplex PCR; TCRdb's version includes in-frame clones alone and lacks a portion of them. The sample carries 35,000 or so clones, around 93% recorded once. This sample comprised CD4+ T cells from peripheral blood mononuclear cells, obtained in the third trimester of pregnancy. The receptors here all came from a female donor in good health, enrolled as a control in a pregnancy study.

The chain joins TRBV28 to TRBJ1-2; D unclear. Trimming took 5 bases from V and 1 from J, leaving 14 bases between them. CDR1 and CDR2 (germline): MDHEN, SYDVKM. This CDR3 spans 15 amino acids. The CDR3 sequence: CASSPALRLNYGYTF. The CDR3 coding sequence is TGTGCCAGCAGTCCCGCTTTGAGGCTTAACTATGGCTACACCTTC.

The CDR3 reads CASSRTSGRVNSNQPQHF. CDR3 DNA sequence: TGCGCCAGCAGCCGGACTTCGGGCAGAGTTAATAGCAATCAGCCCCAGCATTTT. The chain carries TRBV4-1 and TRBJ1-5; no clear D. V was clipped by 4 bases and J by 0 bases, with 19 bases between them. Germline V gives CDR1 MGHRA, CDR2 YSYEKL. This CDR3 region has 18 residues.

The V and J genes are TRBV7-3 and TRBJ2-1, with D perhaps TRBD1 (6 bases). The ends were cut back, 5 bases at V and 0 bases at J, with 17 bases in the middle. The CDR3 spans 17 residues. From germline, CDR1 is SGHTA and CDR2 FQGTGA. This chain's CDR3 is CASSPGVLGVSYNEQFF. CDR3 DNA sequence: TGTGCCAGCAGCCCAGGGGTATTGGGAGTCTCCTACAATGAGCAGTTCTTC.

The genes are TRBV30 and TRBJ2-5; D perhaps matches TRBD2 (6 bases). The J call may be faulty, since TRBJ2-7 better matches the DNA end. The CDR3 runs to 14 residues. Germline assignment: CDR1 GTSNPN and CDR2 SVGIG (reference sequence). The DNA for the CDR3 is TGTGCCTGGAGTGTACATTGGCGGGATGGCGAGCAGTACTTC. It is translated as CAWSVHWRDGEQYF.

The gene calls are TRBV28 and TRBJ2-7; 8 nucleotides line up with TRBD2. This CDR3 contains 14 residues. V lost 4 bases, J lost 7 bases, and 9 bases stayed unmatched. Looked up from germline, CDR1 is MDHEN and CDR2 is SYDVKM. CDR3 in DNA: TGTGCCAGCAGTTCCAGACTAGCGCCCAGGGAGCAGTACTTC. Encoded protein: CASSSRLAPREQYF.

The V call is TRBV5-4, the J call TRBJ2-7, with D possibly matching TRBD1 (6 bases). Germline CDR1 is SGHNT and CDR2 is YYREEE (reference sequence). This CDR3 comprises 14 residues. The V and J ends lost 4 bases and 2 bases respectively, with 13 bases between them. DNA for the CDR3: TGTGCCAGCAGCCCCGGGACACCCCCCTACGAGCAGTACTTC. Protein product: CASSPGTPPYEQYF.

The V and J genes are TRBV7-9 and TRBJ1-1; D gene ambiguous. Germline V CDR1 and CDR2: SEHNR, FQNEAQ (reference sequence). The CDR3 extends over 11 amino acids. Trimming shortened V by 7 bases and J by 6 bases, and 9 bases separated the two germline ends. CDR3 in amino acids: CASTSFAEAFF. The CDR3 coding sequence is TGTGCCAGCACCTCCTTCGCTGAAGCTTTCTTT.

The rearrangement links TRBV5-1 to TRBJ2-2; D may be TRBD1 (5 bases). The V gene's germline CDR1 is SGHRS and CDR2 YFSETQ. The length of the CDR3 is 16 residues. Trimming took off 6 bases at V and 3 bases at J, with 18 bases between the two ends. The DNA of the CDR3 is TGCGCCAGCACCAGGGTGGGTCTGGCCGACACCGGGGAGCTGTTTTTT. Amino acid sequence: CASTRVGLADTGELFF.

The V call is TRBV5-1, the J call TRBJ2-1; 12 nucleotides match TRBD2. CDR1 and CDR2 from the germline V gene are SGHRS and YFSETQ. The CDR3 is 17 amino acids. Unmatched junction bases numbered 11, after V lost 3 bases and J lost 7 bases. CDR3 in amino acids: CASSSGAFGLAGNEQFF. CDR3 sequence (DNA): TGCGCCAGCAGCTCGGGGGCTTTTGGACTAGCGGGGAATGAGCAGTTCTTC.

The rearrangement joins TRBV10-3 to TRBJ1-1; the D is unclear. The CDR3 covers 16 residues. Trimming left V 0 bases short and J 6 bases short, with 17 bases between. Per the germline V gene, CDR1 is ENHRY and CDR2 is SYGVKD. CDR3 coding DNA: TGTGCCATCAGTGAGTCGAATGGGGAGAGGTTCGCTGAAGCTTTCTTT. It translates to CAISESNGERFAEAFF.

This chain's CDR3 is CASSFWRASDTQYF. The CDR3 DNA sequence: TGTGCCAGCAGCTTTTGGCGGGCCTCAGATACGCAGTATTTT. The V and J genes are TRBV5-7 and TRBJ2-3; D is possibly TRBD2 (5 bases). TRBV5-7 qualifies as an ORF whose function is uncertain. V gave up 2 bases and J gave up 4 bases, with 11 bases separating them. This CDR3 has 14 residues.

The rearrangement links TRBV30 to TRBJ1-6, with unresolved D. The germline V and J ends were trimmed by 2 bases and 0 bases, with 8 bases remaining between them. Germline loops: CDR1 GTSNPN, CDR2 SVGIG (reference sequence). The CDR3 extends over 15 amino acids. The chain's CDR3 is CAWSSLSSYNSPLHF. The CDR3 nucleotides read TGTGCCTGGAGTAGCTTAAGCTCCTATAATTCACCCCTCCACTTT.

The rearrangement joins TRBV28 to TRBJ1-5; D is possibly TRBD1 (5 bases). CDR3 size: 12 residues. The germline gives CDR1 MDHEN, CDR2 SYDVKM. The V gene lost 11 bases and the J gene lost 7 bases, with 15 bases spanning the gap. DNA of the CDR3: TGTGCCGGACAAGATCAGGGACAGCCCCAGCATTTT. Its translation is CAGQDQGQPQHF.

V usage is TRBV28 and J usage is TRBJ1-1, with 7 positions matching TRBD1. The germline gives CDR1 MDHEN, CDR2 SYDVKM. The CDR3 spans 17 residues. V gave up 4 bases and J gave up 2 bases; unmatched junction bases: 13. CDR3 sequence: CASSSPYGRQGNTEAFF. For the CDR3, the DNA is TGTGCCAGCAGTTCCCCTTATGGGCGACAGGGAAACACTGAAGCTTTCTTT.

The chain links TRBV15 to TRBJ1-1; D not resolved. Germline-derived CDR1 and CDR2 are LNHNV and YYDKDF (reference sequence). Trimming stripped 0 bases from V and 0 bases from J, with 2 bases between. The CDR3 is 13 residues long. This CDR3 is CATSRDMNTEAFF. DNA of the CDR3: TGTGCCACCAGCAGAGACATGAACACTGAAGCTTTCTTT.

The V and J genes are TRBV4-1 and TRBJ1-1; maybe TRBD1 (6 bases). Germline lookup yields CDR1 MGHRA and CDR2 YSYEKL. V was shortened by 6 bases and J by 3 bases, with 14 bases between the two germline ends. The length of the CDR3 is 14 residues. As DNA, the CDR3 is TGCGCCAGCAGGAAAACAGGGCTGGACACTGAAGCTTTCTTT. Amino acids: CASRKTGLDTEAFF.

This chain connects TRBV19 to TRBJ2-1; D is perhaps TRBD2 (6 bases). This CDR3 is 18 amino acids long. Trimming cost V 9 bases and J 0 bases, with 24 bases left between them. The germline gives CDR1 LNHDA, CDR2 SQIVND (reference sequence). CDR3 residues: CARNPLLVAESSYNEQFF. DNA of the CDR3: TGTGCCAGAAACCCCCTGCTTGTAGCGGAAAGCTCCTACAATGAGCAGTTCTTC.

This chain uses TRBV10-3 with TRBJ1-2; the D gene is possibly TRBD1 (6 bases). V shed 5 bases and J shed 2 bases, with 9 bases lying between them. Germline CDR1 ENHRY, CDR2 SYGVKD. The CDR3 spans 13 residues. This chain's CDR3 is CAISPGVNYGYTF. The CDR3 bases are TGTGCCATCAGTCCAGGGGTAAACTATGGCTACACCTTC.